Listed below are T cell receptor beta chains from one sample, sequenced in a study of Graves' ophthalmopathy and Graves' hyperthyroidism. TCRdb re-called the multiplex PCR reads through MiXCR, storing one row per CDR3 protein. The sample includes about 500,000 distinct CDR3 sequences, approximately 14% seen only once; the top ten take roughly 10%. The sequencing sample was made of blood. The receptor source for this set is a woman aged 25 to 39 with Graves' ophthalmopathy. CDR3s include the opening cysteine and the closing phenylalanine or tryptophan. The D gene is left open where the match is weak. The size field is filled for only some rows; it gives once, few, many or a size class.

V,D,size,J,CDR3,DNA
TRBV20-1,TRBD2,many,TRBJ2-7,CSALGTSGSTYEQYF,TGCAGTGCTCTCGGGACTAGCGGATCCACCTACGAGCAGTACTTC
TRBV11-1,NA,many,TRBJ2-7,CASSVGGTYEQYF,TGTGCCAGCAGCGTCGGAGGAACCTACGAGCAGTACTTC
TRBV12-3/TRBV12-4,NA,many,TRBJ1-1,CASSPRDSLGGLEAFF,TGTGCCAGCAGTCCGCGGGACTCTCTGGGGGGGCTGGAAGCTTTCTTT
TRBV29-1,NA,many,TRBJ1-1,CSVEGLTGMNTEAFF,TGCAGCGTTGAAGGCTTGACGGGGATGAACACTGAAGCTTTCTTT
TRBV19,NA,NA,TRBJ2-6,CASSIFVGGEAGANVLTF,TGTGCCAGTAGTATATTCGTTGGGGGTGAAGCTGGGGCCAACGTCCTGACTTTC
TRBV2,TRBD1,many,TRBJ1-5,CASIPDRGLGNQPQHF,TGTGCCAGCATCCCGGACAGGGGATTGGGCAATCAGCCCCAGCATTTT
TRBV6-1,NA,many,TRBJ2-2,CASIRGNPGELFF,TGTGCCAGCATCAGGGGAAATCCCGGGGAGCTGTTTTTT
TRBV10-3,NA,many,TRBJ2-7,CAISNSAGGKYEQYF,TGTGCCATCTCTAACTCTGCAGGGGGGAAGTACGAGCAGTACTTC
TRBV12-3/TRBV12-4,NA,NA,TRBJ2-4,CASGKNIQYF,TGTGCCAGCGGGAAAAACATTCAGTACTTC
TRBV5-1,NA,many,TRBJ2-4,CASSWDAGNIQYF,TGCGCCAGCAGCTGGGACGCGGGGAACATTCAGTACTTC
TRBV5-1,TRBD2,NA,TRBJ2-5,CASSLAPSGSQETQYF,TGCGCCAGCAGCTTGGCCCCTAGCGGTTCCCAAGAGACCCAGTACTTC
TRBV12-3/TRBV12-4,NA,NA,TRBJ1-1,CASSLPLLGANTEAFF,TGTGCCAGCAGTTTACCCCTACTGGGGGCGAACACTGAAGCTTTCTTT
TRBV5-1,TRBD1,NA,TRBJ1-1,CASSQGDSEAFF,TGCGCCAGCAGCCAGGGGGACTCTGAAGCTTTCTTT
TRBV30,NA,few,TRBJ2-7,CAWSVAGLGYEQYF,TGTGCCTGGAGTGTAGCAGGGTTAGGGTACGAGCAGTACTTC
TRBV24-1,NA,many,TRBJ1-5,CATSHTGWDQPQHF,TGTGCCACCAGCCATACAGGGTGGGATCAGCCCCAGCATTTT
TRBV6-1,TRBD1,NA,TRBJ2-5,CGSSRTGVLGETQYF,TGTGGCAGCAGTCGAACAGGGGTTTTGGGAGAGACCCAGTACTTC
TRBV6-5,TRBD1,many,TRBJ1-3,CASSFKGQTSGNTIYF,TGTGCCAGCAGTTTCAAGGGACAGACCTCTGGAAACACCATATATTTT
TRBV11-1,NA,NA,TRBJ1-1,CASSYDRLMNTEAFF,TGTGCCAGCAGTTATGACAGGTTAATGAACACTGAAGCCTTCTTT
TRBV28,NA,many,TRBJ1-2,CASRPTRVANYGYTF,TGTGCCAGCAGACCAACCAGGGTAGCTAACTATGGCTACACCTTC
TRBV8-2,NA,once,TRBJ1-2,CGSCLSRTGGSYGYTF,TGTGGCAGCTGCCTAAGTCGGACAGGGGGCAGTTATGGCTACACCTTC
TRBV5-1,NA,many,TRBJ1-5,CASSLSGGGGQPQHF,TGCGCCAGCAGCTTGTCCGGGGGCGGAGGACAGCCCCAGCATTTT
TRBV27,NA,once,TRBJ1-6,CASSRGAVTNSPLHF,TGTGCCAGCAGCCGCGGGGCCGTGACTAATTCACCCCTCCACTTT
TRBV12-3/TRBV12-4,NA,NA,TRBJ2-5,CASSEYRETQYF,TGTGCCAGCAGCGAGTATAGGGAGACCCAGTACTTC
TRBV12-3/TRBV12-4,NA,once,TRBJ2-2,CASSSRPANTGELFF,TGTGCCAGCAGTTCCCGTCCAGCAAACACCGGGGAGCTGTTTTTT
TRBV28,NA,many,TRBJ2-4,CASSTTRGVMAKNIQYF,TGTGCCAGCAGCACCACTAGAGGCGTAATGGCCAAAAACATTCAGTACTTC
TRBV25-1,TRBD2,many,TRBJ2-5,CANRDYLSGETQYF,TGTGCCAACCGGGACTATCTTTCCGGAGAGACCCAGTACTTC
TRBV4-1,TRBD2,many,TRBJ2-7,CASSQEAAGGSLSYEQYF,TGCGCCAGCAGCCAAGAAGCAGCGGGAGGTTCCCTGTCCTACGAGCAGTACTTC